The table lists the clone carrying this TCR beta chain with many counts. From RNA transcripts, TCR beta CDR3 regions were amplified. TCR CDR3 underwent first-round RT-PCR with the HTBI primer set. MiXCR, applied by TCRdb to the multiplex PCR reads, yields one record per CDR3 protein. The table lists hundreds of thousands of distinct CDR3 sequences, roughly 32% of them singletons. V was clipped by 1 base and J by 8 bases; unmatched bases: 4. CDR1 and CDR2 (germline): SGHTA, FQGNSA. The CDR3 length is 14 residues. No progression to ophthalmopathy during 18 months of follow-up defined stable disease. These data are taken from a study of T cells in Graves' hyperthyroidism and ophthalmopathy. For the study at large: Before any treatment, at initial diagnosis, peripheral blood was collected.

The source is a woman aged 40 to 50 with Graves' hyperthyroidism. Input material: blood. The genes are TRBV7-2 and TRBJ1-5; 8 bases line up with TRBD1. The CDR3 loop is CASSLGTGIKPQHF. In nucleotides, the CDR3 is TGTGCCAGCAGCTTAGGGACAGGGATAAAGCCCCAGCATTTT.